Each of the 18 T cell receptor beta chains below was sequenced from the same sample in a study of blood T cell repertoires in COVID-19. Clones were sequenced by immunoSEQ multiplex PCR, and TCRdb holds only the in-frame ones, with some missing. Among under 200,000 clones listed, roughly nine tenths were seen once. Sequenced sample: peripheral blood. Every receptor here comes from a woman in her 70s with acute or convalescent COVID-19.

The chain links TRBV5-6 to TRBJ2-4; D is undetermined. The CDR3 length is 14 residues. CDR1 SGHDT and CDR2 YYEEEE come from the germline V gene. V lost 0 bases and J 1 base, leaving 5 bases between the germline ends. The CDR3, as DNA: TGTGCCAGCAGCTTGGTTAGTGCCAAAAACATTCAGTACTTC. Its protein product is CASSLVSAKNIQYF.

V is TRBV14 and J is TRBJ1-1; TRBD1 is a possible D gene (5 bases). V lost 1 base and J lost 3, with 12 bases in between. The CDR3 spans 15 residues. Germline CDR1 reads SGHDN; CDR2 reads FVKESK. The CDR3 protein is CASSQVPGLDTEAFF. Here the CDR3 DNA reads TGTGCCAGCAGCCAAGTCCCAGGGTTGGACACTGAAGCTTTCTTT.

Details on this clone: This specimen includes other DNA sequences encoding the same CDR3. The genes are TRBV5-4 and TRBJ1-1; unclear D gene. The CDR3 is 13 residues long. CDR1 is SGHNT, CDR2 YYREEE, per germline (reference sequence). V was shortened by 1 base and J by 6 bases, with 10 bases between the two germline ends. The CDR3 DNA reads TGTGCCAGCAGCTTGCGAGGGTTGGCTGAAGCTTTCTTT. Translated: CASSLRGLAEAFF.

CDR3 sequence reads: CASSPAYEQYF. In nucleotides, the CDR3 is TGTGCCAGCAGCCCAGCCTACGAGCAGTACTTC. This chain uses TRBV11-2 with TRBJ2-7; no firm D call. The V and J ends lost 5 bases and 2 bases respectively, with 4 bases between them. The CDR3 covers 11 residues. Per the germline V gene, CDR1 is SGHAT and CDR2 is FQNNGV. Full variable domain (outside the CDR3, taken from reference TRBV11-2 and TRBJ2-7): EAGVAQSPRYKIIEKRQSVAFWCNPISGHATLYWYQQILGQGPKLLIQFQNNGVVDDSQLPKDRFSAERLKGVDSTLKIQPAKLEDSAVYLCASSPAYEQYFGPGTRLTVT.

V gene TRBV28 combines with J gene TRBJ1-2; D unclear. CDR3 length equals 13 residues. CDR1 and CDR2 from the germline V gene are MDHEN and SYDVKM. V lost 10 bases, J lost 0 bases, and 12 bases lay in between. The CDR3 bases are TGTGCCACTTCCATCGAGACTAACTATGGCTACACCTTC. Protein product: CATSIETNYGYTF.

The genes are TRBV19 and TRBJ1-2; D might be TRBD1 (6 bases). Trimming shortened V by 10 bases and J by 4 bases, and 22 bases separated the two germline ends. The germline V gene has CDR1 LNHDA and CDR2 SQIVND (reference sequence). The CDR3 length is 15 residues. CDR3 region: CATSTEGGLIYGYTF. The CDR3 DNA sequence: TGTGCCACCAGCACCGAGGGGGGGCTAATCTATGGCTACACCTTC.

This clone was recorded a few times. This rearrangement joins TRBV3-1 (or the pseudogene TRBV3-2) to TRBJ1-2; D gene uncertain. Germline CDR1 and CDR2: LGHDT and YNNKEL (reference sequence). This CDR3 has 12 amino acids. V was clipped by 4 bases and J by 5 bases, with 8 bases between them. The CDR3 DNA follows: TGTGCCAGCAGCCTCCAGTTATATGGCTACACCTTC. It codes for CASSLQLYGYTF.

The V and J genes are TRBV16 and TRBJ2-1; 7 positions agree with TRBD2. Germline V CDR1 and CDR2: KGHSY, FQNENV. This CDR3 spans 15 amino acids. The junction had 6 bases not matched to a gene; V was cut back by 0 bases and J by 7 bases. CDR3: CASSQSWQGGNEQFF. CDR3 coding DNA: TGTGCCAGCAGCCAATCGTGGCAGGGAGGGAATGAGCAGTTCTTC.

The chain joins TRBV23-1 to TRBJ2-2; 9 bases align to TRBD2. TRBV23-1 is filed as an ORF, its function uncertain. V lost 8 bases, J lost 4 bases, and 14 bases stayed unmatched. This CDR3 has 17 amino acids. Here the CDR3 DNA reads TGCGCCAGCCCCAGGATAGCGGGAGCCCCAGGCACCGGGGAGCTGTTTTTT. Protein sequence: CASPRIAGAPGTGELFF.

The rearrangement uses TRBV2 and TRBJ2-3; TRBD1 might be the D (6 bases). Germline values: CDR1 SNHLY, CDR2 FYNNEI. Trimming stripped 7 bases from V and 6 bases from J, with 17 bases between. CDR3 length: 14 amino acids. The CDR3 sequence: CASNLQGSVDTQYF. CDR3 coding DNA: TGTGCCAGCAACCTACAGGGTTCGGTGGATACGCAGTATTTT. The whole variable domain, remainder taken from reference TRBV2 and TRBJ2-3, is EPEVTQTPSHQVTQMGQEVILRCVPISNHLYFYWYRQILGQKVEFLVSFYNNEISEKSEIFDDQFSVERPDGSNFTLKIRSTKLEDSAMYFCASNLQGSVDTQYFGPGTRLTVL.

The J gene is TRBJ2-3, the V gene TRBV24-1; D is perhaps TRBD2 (6 bases). The CDR3 contains 16 residues. Per germline, CDR1 KGHDR and CDR2 SFDVKD. V was cut by 5 bases and J by 0 bases, with 14 bases left in between. The CDR3 sequence is CATSGPGSQSTDTQYF. CDR3 sequence (DNA): TGTGCCACCAGTGGCCCCGGGAGCCAAAGCACAGATACGCAGTATTTT.

The chain uses TRBV7-3 and TRBJ2-1; 7 nucleotides align to TRBD1. With V trimmed by 4 bases and J by 0 bases, 3 bases remained unmatched. This CDR3 spans 15 amino acids. Germline assignment: CDR1 SGHTA and CDR2 FQGTGA. The CDR3 DNA reads as TGTGCCAGCAGCTCGTCAGGGGGCTCCTACAATGAGCAGTTCTTC. Amino acids: CASSSSGGSYNEQFF.

This chain links TRBV6-5 with TRBJ2-2; D perhaps matches TRBD1 (6 bases). Germline assignment: CDR1 MNHEY and CDR2 SVGAGI. CDR3 size: 14 residues. V was clipped by 4 bases and J by 6 bases, with 12 bases between them. The DNA for the CDR3 is TGTGCCAGCAGTTCCACCCAGGGGTCCGGGGAGCTGTTTTTT. Translated: CASSSTQGSGELFF.

The chain joins TRBV9 to TRBJ1-3, with D unresolved. Trimming removed 0 bases from V and 8 bases from J, with 12 bases in between. Per germline, CDR1 SGDLS and CDR2 YYNGEE. This CDR3 contains 14 residues. Here the CDR3 DNA reads TGTGCCAGCAGCGTAGTTCCCAGTCCCGACACCATATATTTT. It specifies CASSVVPSPDTIYF.

The chain employs TRBV6-5 and TRBJ1-2; 9 bases match TRBD1. With 6 bases clipped from V and 4 bases from J, the junction kept 9 bases outside the gene matches. The CDR3 is made up of 15 amino acids. Germline V gene sequence: CDR1 MNHEY, CDR2 SVGAGI. CDR3 sequence (DNA): TGTGCCAGCAGCAACGCGGGACAGGGTTCCTATGGCTACACCTTC. Residues: CASSNAGQGSYGYTF.

The V gene is TRBV10-3, the J gene TRBJ1-6, with TRBD1 as a possible D gene (6 bases). CDR1 is ENHRY and CDR2 is SYGVKD in the germline V gene. The V end lost 2 bases, the J end lost 9 bases, and 11 bases lay between the germline ends. The CDR3 consists of 14 residues. This chain's CDR3 is CAISEVRGGSPLHF. The CDR3 DNA follows: TGTGCCATCAGTGAGGTGAGGGGGGGTTCACCCCTCCACTTT.

The chain is built from TRBV13 and TRBJ2-3; tentatively, D is TRBD2 (6 bases). This CDR3 is 15 amino acids long. The V end was cut by 5 bases, the J end by 0 bases, with 12 bases between. CDR1 and CDR2 from the germline V gene are PRHDT and FYEKMQ (reference sequence). The CDR3 here is CASSPGGSSTDTQYF. For the CDR3, the DNA is TGTGCCAGCAGCCCCGGGGGATCTAGCACAGATACGCAGTATTTT.

The chain recombines TRBV5-1 with TRBJ1-2, with 11 bases matching TRBD1. Trimming took 4 bases from V and 8 from J; bases not matched to a gene: 7. The CDR3 runs 14 residues. CDR1 and CDR2 (germline): SGHRS, YFSETQ. Here the CDR3 DNA reads TGCGCCAGCAGCCTCGGACAGGGGGCGAAGGGCTACACCTTC. Translating it yields CASSLGQGAKGYTF.